The 6 T cell receptor beta chains presented below share a single source sample, sequenced in a study of OX40 agonist ivuxolimab in advanced cancers. Profiling relied on immunoSEQ multiplex PCR, and the TCRdb table lists in-frame clones only, not all of them. The table shows 45,000 to 70,000 clones, with 75% to 85% occurring only once. The specimen was CD4+ or CD8+ T cells sorted from blood, collected in a trial of the OX40 agonist ivuxolimab. These TCRs come from an adult with an advanced solid tumor such as melanoma, head and neck, liver or kidney cancer.

For this clone: The sample carries other DNA sequences with the same CDR3. This chain uses TRBV18 with TRBJ2-7; D perhaps matches TRBD1 (5 bases). Germline V gene sequence: CDR1 KGHSH, CDR2 LQKENI. CDR3 length: 13 residues. Trimming left V 0 bases short and J 2 bases short, with 5 bases between. The CDR3 spells CASSPPGAYEQYF. As DNA, the CDR3 is TGTGCCAGCTCACCACCAGGGGCCTACGAGCAGTACTTC.

J is TRBJ2-2 and V is TRBV7-6; 9 positions agree with TRBD2. The CDR3 has 17 residues. From germline, CDR1 is SGHVS and CDR2 FNYEAQ. Trimming took 5 bases from V and 6 from J; bases not matched to a gene: 13. CDR3 DNA: TGTGCCAGCAGCACTACCAGGGTAGCGGGAGAAGCCGGGGAGCTGTTTTTT. The encoded protein is CASSTTRVAGEAGELFF. Drawing the rest from reference TRBV7-6 and TRBJ2-2, the complete variable domain is GAGVSQSPRYKVTKRGQDVALRCDPISGHVSLYWYRQALGQGPEFLTYFNYEAQQDKSGLPNDRFSAERPEGSISTLTIQRTEQRDSAMYRCASSTTRVAGEAGELFFGEGSRLTVL.

The J gene is TRBJ2-3, the V gene TRBV19; 7 bases are shared with TRBD2. Germline CDR1 reads LNHDA; CDR2 reads SQIVND (reference sequence). Trimming cost V 7 bases and J 2 bases; bases outside gene matches: 9. The CDR3 contains 15 residues. CDR3 nucleotide sequence: TGTGCCAGTAATCGGGGCGGGGGATACACAGATACGCAGTATTTT. Protein product: CASNRGGGYTDTQYF.

This clone was counted only a few times. The chain uses TRBV5-1 and TRBJ2-3; D possibly uses TRBD1 or TRBD2 (5 bases each). The CDR3 is 13 amino acids. V lost 4 bases and J lost 1, with 7 bases in between. The germline V gene has CDR1 SGHRS and CDR2 YFSETQ. The CDR3 DNA reads TGCGCCAGCAGCCTGGGGGGCACAGATACGCAGTATTTT. Its translation: CASSLGGTDTQYF.

V gene TRBV7-9 combines with J gene TRBJ2-7, with D unclear. V was clipped by 2 bases and J by 2 bases, with 13 bases between them. This CDR3 contains 15 residues. CDR1 is SEHNR, CDR2 FQNEAQ, per germline (reference sequence). The chain's CDR3 is CASSLKPEHTYEQYF. The DNA for the CDR3 is TGTGCCAGCAGCTTAAAGCCGGAGCACACCTACGAGCAGTACTTC.

The rearrangement uses TRBV13 and TRBJ2-1, with 8 bases fitting TRBD2. The CDR3 is 17 amino acids. The germline V gene encodes CDR1 PRHDT and CDR2 FYEKMQ (reference sequence). V lost 4 bases and J lost 0; bases outside the gene matches: 8. This CDR3 is CASSSRALAGSYNEQFF. CDR3 bases: TGTGCCAGCAGCTCCCGGGCGCTAGCGGGCTCCTACAATGAGCAGTTCTTC.